A selection of T cell receptor beta chains follows, all from one sample in a study of control samples from healthy donors and cancer patients. Produced via immunoSEQ multiplex PCR; TCRdb's table is partial and in-frame only. The sample records 400,000 to 500,000 clones, more than 80% being singletons. What was sequenced was PBMCs. The receptors originated from a man between 40 and 49 years old with head and neck cancer. The CDR3 runs from the conserved cysteine through the conserved F or W. Each record gives: clone size, D gene, J gene, V gene, CDR3 protein, CDR3 DNA. The D gene is left open where the match is weak. Clone sizes are given selectively: once, few, many, or a class where the clone is expanded.

-	-	TRBJ2-1	TRBV11-1	CASRRYRSSYNEQFF	TGTGCCAGCAGGCGTTATAGGAGCTCCTACAATGAGCAGTTCTTC
-	-	TRBJ1-1	TRBV5-6	CASSLAMGGNTEAFF	TGTGCCAGCAGCTTGGCCATGGGCGGGAACACTGAAGCTTTCTTT
-	-	TRBJ2-2	TRBV19	CASSIRTAGTGELFF	TGTGCCAGTAGTATTCGGACAGCGGGAACCGGGGAGCTGTTTTTT
once	-	TRBJ1-2	TRBV5-4	CASSLDRWANYGYTF	TGTGCCAGCAGCTTGGATAGGTGGGCTAACTATGGCTACACCTTC
-	TRBD1	TRBJ2-7	TRBV13	CASSHDRGNYEQYF	TGTGCCAGCAGCCACGACAGGGGTAATTACGAGCAGTACTTC
-	TRBD2	TRBJ2-1	TRBV27	CASSPGTSGYNEQFF	TGTGCCAGCAGCCCCGGGACTAGCGGATACAATGAGCAGTTCTTC
-	-	TRBJ1-1	TRBV19	CASSIFAVMNTEAFF	TGTGCCAGTAGTATATTTGCAGTAATGAACACTGAAGCTTTCTTT
-	TRBD1	TRBJ1-1	TRBV5-8	CASSLQGSTEAFF	TGTGCCAGCAGCTTACAGGGGAGCACTGAAGCTTTCTTT
-	TRBD1	TRBJ1-1	TRBV30	CAWSVSRGDTEAFF	TGTGCCTGGAGTGTATCCAGGGGGGACACTGAAGCTTTCTTT
-	-	TRBJ2-1	TRBV13	CASSLNLGHLNEQFF	TGTGCCAGCAGCTTAAACCTGGGACACCTCAATGAGCAGTTCTTC
once	TRBD1	TRBJ1-6	TRBV4-3	CASSRGTEANSPLHF	TGCGCCAGCAGCCGAGGGACAGAGGCGAATTCACCCCTCCACTTT
few	TRBD1	TRBJ1-1	TRBV27	CASSSIPGQGASEAFF	TGTGCCAGCAGTTCAATCCCGGGACAGGGGGCATCTGAAGCTTTCTTT
-	-	TRBJ2-1	TRBV9	CASSDNEQFF	TGTGCCAGCAGCGACAATGAGCAGTTCTTC
-	TRBD2	TRBJ2-3	TRBV7-9	CASTYRRLAGGTDTQYF	TGTGCCAGCACCTATCGTCGGCTAGCGGGAGGTACAGATACGCAGTATTTT